The table lists the clone carrying this TCR beta chain with a few counts. This CDR3 has 15 amino acids. The germline V gene has CDR1 WNHNN and CDR2 SYGVQD (reference sequence). The ends lost 6 bases at V and 7 bases at J; junction bases unmatched: 11. The data derive from a study of yellow fever vaccine responses in identical twins. TCRdb re-called the RT-PCR reads through MiXCR, storing one row per CDR3 protein. The profile shows approximately 32,000 distinct CDR3 sequences, less than 70% of them singletons. The rearrangement links TRBV10-1 to TRBJ2-1; 8 bases align to TRBD2. The source is a woman younger than 35 who received the yellow fever vaccine. This specimen consisted of T cells from blood (PBMCs), unsorted or a sorted subset (not recorded which), obtained before or after yellow fever vaccination (not recorded which). The CDR3 loop reads CASSPGLGRANEQFF. CDR3 coding DNA: TGCGCCAGCAGCCCGGGACTAGGACGAGCGAATGAGCAGTTCTTC.